The 20 T cell receptor beta chains in this list originate from one sample, sequenced in a study of early T cells in non-severe SARS-CoV-2 infection. TCRdb analysed the 5' RACE reads with MiXCR anew, one entry per CDR3 protein. The table has over 50,000 distinct CDR3 sequences, around 8% seen once; the top ten hold around 4.5%. Sequenced material: whole blood. The receptors here all came from an adult who was a healthcare worker with PCR-confirmed SARS-CoV-2 infection or an uninfected control (not recorded which).

This clonotype showed up just a few times. V usage is TRBV19 and J usage is TRBJ1-6; 10 bases fit TRBD1. After removal of 10 bases from V and 10 bases from J, the junction contained 7 bases not matched to a gene. Germline values: CDR1 LNHDA, CDR2 SQIVND (reference sequence). The CDR3 runs to 13 residues. The chain's CDR3 is CATEDRGNSPLHF. Written as DNA, the CDR3 is TGTGCCACCGAGGACAGGGGGAACTCACCCCTCCACTTT.

The chain couples TRBV5-1 to TRBJ2-7; TRBD1 agrees at 8 bases. The CDR3 runs 14 residues. Germline V gene lookup returns CDR1 SGHRS and CDR2 YFSETQ. V gave up 3 bases and J gave up 3 bases; unmatched junction bases: 5. The CDR3 DNA follows: TGCGCCAGCAGCTGGGGGACAGGCCTCTACGAGCAGTACTTC. Translating gives CASSWGTGLYEQYF.

V gene TRBV7-6 combines with J gene TRBJ2-1; no firm D call. The CDR3 spans 16 residues. The germline V and J ends were trimmed by 5 bases and 5 bases, with 19 bases remaining between them. Germline values: CDR1 SGHVS, CDR2 FNYEAQ. CDR3 loop: CASSPYYDSANNEQFF. Here the CDR3 DNA reads TGTGCCAGCAGCCCGTATTACGATTCCGCCAACAATGAGCAGTTCTTC.

This clonotype was found many times. The chain carries TRBV27 and TRBJ2-3; no clear D gene. The CDR3 has 13 residues. The V gene's germline CDR1 is MNHEY and CDR2 SMNVEV (reference sequence). The V end was cut by 6 bases, the J end by 2 bases, with 9 bases between. Written as DNA, the CDR3 is TGTGCCAGCAGGGACCTATCCACAGATACGCAGTATTTT. It codes for CASRDLSTDTQYF.

The chain links TRBV20-1 to TRBJ2-7, with unresolved D. This CDR3 contains 11 residues. CDR1 is DFQATT, CDR2 SNEGSKA, per germline (reference sequence). Between the trimmed V and J ends, which lost 4 bases and 3 bases, there was a span of 7 bases. DNA of the CDR3: TGCAGTGCTATATCAAACTACGAGCAGTACTTC. Its translation: CSAISNYEQYF.

This clonotype was detected many times. This chain connects TRBV5-1 to TRBJ1-5; D uncertain. The CDR3 runs 14 residues. V was shortened by 0 bases and J by 7 bases, with 11 bases between the two germline ends. CDR1 SGHRS and CDR2 YFSETQ come from the germline V gene. CDR3 in amino acids: CASSLGAGEQPQHF. CDR3 bases: TGCGCCAGCAGCTTGGGGGCGGGTGAACAGCCCCAGCATTTT.

This clonotype was observed a few times. The chain recombines TRBV7-8 with TRBJ1-5; D unclear. The germline V gene encodes CDR1 SGHVS and CDR2 FQNEAQ. V was shortened by 1 base and J by 4 bases, with 11 bases between the two germline ends. This CDR3 has 15 residues. The CDR3 sequence: CASSLVAQRNQPQHF. CDR3 DNA sequence: TGTGCCAGCAGCTTAGTAGCCCAGCGGAATCAGCCCCAGCATTTT.

This clonotype was detected a few times. The chain joins TRBV12-5 to TRBJ2-7; TRBD1 matches at 7 bases. CDR3 size: 16 residues. Trimming at V came to 3 bases and at J to 4 bases, leaving 12 bases not matched to a gene. The germline V gene has CDR1 LGHNT and CDR2 FRNRAP. The CDR3 here is CASGLQTGTEIYEQYF. The CDR3 nucleotides read TGTGCTAGTGGTTTACAAACCGGGACAGAGATATACGAGCAGTACTTC.

This clonotype was counted a few times. The chain combines TRBV28 with TRBJ1-2; no clear D gene. There are 15 residues in the CDR3. Germline CDR1 reads MDHEN; CDR2 reads SYDVKM. The V end lost 3 bases, the J end lost 6 bases, and 17 bases lay between the germline ends. CDR3 sequence (DNA): TGTGCCAGCAGTTTTTTCCGGGAGAGTCGCCATGGCTACACCTTC. Protein product: CASSFFRESRHGYTF.

This clonotype was counted many times. The gene calls are TRBV5-6 and TRBJ2-5; perhaps TRBD1 as D (5 bases). Germline V CDR1 and CDR2: SGHDT, YYEEEE. This CDR3 spans 16 amino acids. The V gene lost 2 bases and the J gene lost 2 bases, with 16 bases spanning the gap. In DNA, the CDR3 is TGTGCCAGCAGCTTTTCGCCCCGACAGTTACAAGAGACCCAGTACTTC. Translated: CASSFSPRQLQETQYF.

This clonotype was seen only a few times. The gene calls are TRBV7-6 and TRBJ2-5; D gene uncertain. This CDR3 region has 13 residues. The germline V gene encodes CDR1 SGHVS and CDR2 FNYEAQ. V dropped 2 bases and J dropped 0 bases, with 4 bases sitting between them. The CDR3 protein is CASSLQYQETQYF. In DNA form, the CDR3 reads TGTGCCAGCAGCTTACAGTACCAAGAGACCCAGTACTTC.

This clonotype was observed a handful of times. The genes are TRBV11-2 and TRBJ2-7; D is unresolved. Trimming took off 4 bases at V and 0 bases at J, with 19 bases between the two ends. From germline, CDR1 is SGHAT and CDR2 FQNNGV. The length of the CDR3 is 17 residues. CDR3 DNA: TGTGCCAGCAGCTCAAGAGGACGAAGGTCGAGCTCCTACGAGCAGTACTTC. Amino acids: CASSSRGRRSSSYEQYF. The variable domain in full, completed from reference TRBV11-2 and TRBJ2-7, reads EAGVAQSPRYKIIEKRQSVAFWCNPISGHATLYWYQQILGQGPKLLIQFQNNGVVDDSQLPKDRFSAERLKGVDSTLKIQPAKLEDSAVYLCASSSRGRRSSSYEQYFGPGTRLTVT.

This rearrangement joins TRBV18 to TRBJ1-2; a weak D match, TRBD1 (6 bases). The germline CDR1 and CDR2 sequences are KGHSH and LQKENI. The CDR3 contains 13 residues. V was clipped by 3 bases and J by 8 bases, with 13 bases between them. The CDR3 sequence is CASSPGAAWGYTF. In DNA form, the CDR3 reads TGTGCCAGCTCACCGGGGGCGGCGTGGGGCTACACCTTC.

This chain links TRBV11-2 with TRBJ2-7, with D possibly matching TRBD1 (5 bases). CDR1 is SGHAT and CDR2 is FQNNGV in the germline V gene. Trimming took off 5 bases at V and 2 bases at J, with 16 bases between the two ends. This CDR3 region has 15 residues. CDR3 sequence reads: CASSPRLDTAYEQYF. In DNA, the CDR3 is TGTGCCAGCAGCCCCCGTTTGGACACAGCCTACGAGCAGTACTTC.

This clonotype was observed a handful of times. The rearrangement uses TRBV11-2 and TRBJ2-7; 8 bases line up with TRBD2. Germline trimming cut 4 bases from V and 3 bases from J; bases unmatched to any gene: 11. From germline, CDR1 is SGHAT and CDR2 FQNNGV. There are 16 residues in the CDR3. The CDR3 sequence: CASSSLTGTRHYEQYF. CDR3 in DNA: TGTGCCAGCAGCTCACTCACTGGGACTAGACACTACGAGCAGTACTTC.

This clonotype was found once. The V and J genes are TRBV5-1 and TRBJ2-1; 9 bases fit TRBD1. The V segment lost 5 bases and the J segment 8 bases; nucleotides outside the gene matches: 8. This CDR3 is built from 14 residues. Germline values: CDR1 SGHRS, CDR2 YFSETQ. CDR3 protein: CASSFTGGADEQFF. The CDR3 nucleotides are TGCGCCAGCAGTTTCACAGGGGGCGCGGATGAGCAGTTCTTC.

At least ten counts were recorded for this clonotype. The rearrangement uses TRBV27 and TRBJ2-1, with D unresolved. The CDR3 has 15 amino acids. V dropped 8 bases and J dropped 4 bases, with 18 bases sitting between them. Looked up from germline, CDR1 is MNHEY and CDR2 is SMNVEV (reference sequence). The CDR3 reads CASVKSLPLYNEQFF. CDR3 DNA sequence: TGTGCCAGCGTCAAGAGTCTCCCCTTGTACAATGAGCAGTTCTTC.

There are many counts of this clonotype. The rearrangement joins TRBV6-5 to TRBJ1-6; 10 nucleotides match TRBD1. V gave up 2 bases and J gave up 5 bases; unmatched junction bases: 3. The CDR3 has 16 amino acids. Per germline, CDR1 MNHEY and CDR2 SVGAGI. The CDR3 here is CASSYMGQGHNSPLHF. In nucleotides, the CDR3 is TGTGCCAGCAGTTACATGGGACAGGGGCATAATTCACCCCTCCACTTT.

This chain uses TRBV9 with TRBJ2-5; 14 bases match TRBD2. Germline CDR1 and CDR2: SGDLS and YYNGEE. The CDR3 contains 16 residues. J gave up 6 bases and V 3 bases, and 7 bases lay outside the gene matches. CDR3 sequence reads: CASSEGLAGAEKTQYF. In DNA form, the CDR3 reads TGTGCCAGCAGCGAGGGACTAGCGGGAGCTGAAAAGACCCAGTACTTC.

There are many counts of this clonotype. The gene calls are TRBV4-1 and TRBJ2-2; D gene uncertain. The CDR3 is 13 amino acids. The V end lost 8 bases, the J end lost 6 bases, and 13 bases lay between the germline ends. From germline, CDR1 is MGHRA and CDR2 YSYEKL. CDR3 loop: CASRGSISGELFF. As DNA, the CDR3 is TGCGCCAGCCGCGGTAGCATCTCCGGGGAGCTGTTTTTT.